This T cell receptor (beta chain) was sequenced for a study of response to subunit inactivated influenza vaccine. Study-level findings and limits: With each seasonal influenza vaccination, the authors suggested, few new T cells are recruited.

J gave up 10 bases and V 3 bases, and 4 bases lay outside the gene matches. There are 14 residues in the CDR3. CDR1 and CDR2 (germline): DFQATT, SNEGSKA (reference sequence). One entry per CDR3 protein, called by TCRdb with MiXCR from the RT-PCR reads. The sample has fewer than 600,000 distinct CDR3 sequences, approximately 7.3% seen once. This clonotype was counted between two and nine times. What it binds is not known. This chain uses TRBV20-1 with TRBJ1-6; TRBD1 matches at 12 bases. The sample consisted of PBMCs from blood, taken approximately 25 months after vaccination. The source is a man between 50 and 69 years old who received an inactivated influenza vaccine. The CDR3: CSASRDRGRSPLHF. CDR3 coding DNA: TGCAGTGCTAGCCGGGACAGGGGGCGATCACCCCTCCACTTT.